By share of the sample, the clone carrying this T cell receptor (beta chain) is medium-sized. Its antigen remains unidentified. One junction end does not reproduce the germline sequence, and a read error may be involved. Other DNA sequences of this sample code for an identical CDR3. The germline V gene encodes CDR1 SSHAT and CDR2 FNYEAQ (reference sequence). The CDR3 contains 16 residues. Measured with immunoSEQ multiplex PCR; TCRdb has only the in-frame clones, and not every one. The sample contains some 11,000 clones, 65% to 85% of which appear only once. This entry comes from a study of OX40 agonist ivuxolimab in advanced cancers. Study summary: In this cohort, patients received ivuxolimab, an agonistic anti-OX40 (CD134) antibody. Partial response was recorded in three patients: one hepatocellular carcinoma and two cutaneous melanoma cases.

General study points: Both blood CD4+ and CD8+ T cells showed clonal growth by week 6 at 0.1 to 3.0 mg/kg.

Sequencing used CD4+ or CD8+ T cells sorted from blood, obtained in a trial of the OX40 agonist ivuxolimab. The TCR was taken from an adult with an advanced solid tumor such as melanoma, head and neck, liver or kidney cancer. The chain links TRBV7-7 to TRBJ2-5; 7 bases line up with TRBD2. In DNA, the CDR3 is TGTGCTAGCAGCTTTGGCGGGAGTCGGGGTGAGGAGACCCAGTACTTC. Amino acid sequence: CASSFGGSRGEETQYF. The complete variable domain, with remaining parts taken from reference TRBV7-7 and TRBJ2-5, reads GAGVSQSPRYKVTKRGQDVTLRCDPISSHATLYWYQQALGQGPEFLTYFNYEAQPDKSGLPSDRFSAERPEGSISTLTIQRTEQRDSAMYRCASSFGGSRGEETQYFGPGTRLLVL.